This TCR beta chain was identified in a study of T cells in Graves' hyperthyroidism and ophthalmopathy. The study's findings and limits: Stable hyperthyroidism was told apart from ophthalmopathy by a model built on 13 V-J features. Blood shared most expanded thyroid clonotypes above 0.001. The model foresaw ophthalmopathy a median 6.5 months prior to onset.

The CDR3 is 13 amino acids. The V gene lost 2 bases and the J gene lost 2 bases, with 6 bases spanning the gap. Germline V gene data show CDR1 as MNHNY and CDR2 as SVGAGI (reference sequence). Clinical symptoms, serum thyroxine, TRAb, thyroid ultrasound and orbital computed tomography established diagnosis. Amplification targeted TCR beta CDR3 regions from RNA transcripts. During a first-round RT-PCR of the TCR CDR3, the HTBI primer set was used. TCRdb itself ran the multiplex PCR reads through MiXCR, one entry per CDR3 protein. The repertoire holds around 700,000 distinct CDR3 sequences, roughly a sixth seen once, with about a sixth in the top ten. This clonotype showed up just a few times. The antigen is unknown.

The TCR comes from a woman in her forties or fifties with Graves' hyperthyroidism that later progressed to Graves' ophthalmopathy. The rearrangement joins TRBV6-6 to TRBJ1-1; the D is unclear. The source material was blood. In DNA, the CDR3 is TGTGCCAGCAGTTACCCCGATAACACTGAAGCTTTCTTT. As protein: CASSYPDNTEAFF.